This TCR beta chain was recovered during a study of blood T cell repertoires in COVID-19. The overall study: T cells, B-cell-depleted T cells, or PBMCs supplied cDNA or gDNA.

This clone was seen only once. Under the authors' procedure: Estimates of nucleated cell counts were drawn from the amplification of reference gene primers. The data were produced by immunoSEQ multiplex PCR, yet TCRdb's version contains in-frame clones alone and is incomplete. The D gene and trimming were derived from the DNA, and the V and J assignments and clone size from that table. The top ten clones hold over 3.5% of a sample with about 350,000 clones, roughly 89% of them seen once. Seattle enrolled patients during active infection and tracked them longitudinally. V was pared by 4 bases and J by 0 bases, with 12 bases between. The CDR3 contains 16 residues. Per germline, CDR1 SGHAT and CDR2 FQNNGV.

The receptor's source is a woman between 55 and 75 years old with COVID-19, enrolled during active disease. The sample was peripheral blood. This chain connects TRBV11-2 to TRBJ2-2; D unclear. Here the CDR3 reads CASSSQLAANTGELFF. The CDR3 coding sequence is TGTGCCAGCAGCTCTCAATTGGCGGCGAACACCGGGGAGCTGTTTTTT.